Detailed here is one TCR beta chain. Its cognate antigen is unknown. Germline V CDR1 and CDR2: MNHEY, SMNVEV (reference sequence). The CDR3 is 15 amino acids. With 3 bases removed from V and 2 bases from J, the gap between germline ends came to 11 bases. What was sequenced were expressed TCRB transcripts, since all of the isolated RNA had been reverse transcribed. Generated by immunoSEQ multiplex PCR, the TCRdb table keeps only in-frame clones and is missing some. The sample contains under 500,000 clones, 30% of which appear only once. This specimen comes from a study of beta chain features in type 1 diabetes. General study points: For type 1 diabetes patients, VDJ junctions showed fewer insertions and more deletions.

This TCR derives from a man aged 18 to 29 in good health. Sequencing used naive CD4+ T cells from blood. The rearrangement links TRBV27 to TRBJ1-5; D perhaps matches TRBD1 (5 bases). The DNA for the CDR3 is TGTGCCAGCAGTTTTTTGCGAGGGGGCAATCAGCCCCAGCATTTT. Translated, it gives CASSFLRGGNQPQHF.